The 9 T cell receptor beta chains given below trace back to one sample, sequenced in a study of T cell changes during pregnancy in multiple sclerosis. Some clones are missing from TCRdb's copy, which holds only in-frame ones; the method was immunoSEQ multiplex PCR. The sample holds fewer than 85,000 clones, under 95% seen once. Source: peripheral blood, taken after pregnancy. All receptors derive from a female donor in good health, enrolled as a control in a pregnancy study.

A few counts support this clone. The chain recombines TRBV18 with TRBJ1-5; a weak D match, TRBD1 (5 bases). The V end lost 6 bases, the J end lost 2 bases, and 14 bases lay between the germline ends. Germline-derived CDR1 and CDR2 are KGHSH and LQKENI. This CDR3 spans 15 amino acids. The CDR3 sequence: CASSTETGGNQPQHF. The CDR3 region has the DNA TGTGCCAGCTCGACCGAAACGGGGGGCAATCAGCCCCAGCATTTT.

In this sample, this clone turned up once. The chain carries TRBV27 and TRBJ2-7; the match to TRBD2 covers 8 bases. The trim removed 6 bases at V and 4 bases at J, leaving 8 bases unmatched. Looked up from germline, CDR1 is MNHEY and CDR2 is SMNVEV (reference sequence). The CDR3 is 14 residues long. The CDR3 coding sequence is TGTGCCAGCAGGGTAAGGGCTAGCGGGTACGAGCAGTACTTC. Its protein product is CASRVRASGYEQYF.

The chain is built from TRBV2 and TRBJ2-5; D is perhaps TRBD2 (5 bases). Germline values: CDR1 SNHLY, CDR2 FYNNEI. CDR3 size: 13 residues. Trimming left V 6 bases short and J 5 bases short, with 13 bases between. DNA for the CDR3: TGTGCCAGCAGGCGGGTGCTGGGGGAGACCCAGTACTTC. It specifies CASRRVLGETQYF.

CDR3 sequence: CASMGRGSSGANVLTF. DNA for the CDR3: TGTGCCAGCATGGGCAGGGGGTCCTCTGGGGCCAACGTCCTGACTTTC. This sequence joins TRBV28 and TRBJ2-6, with TRBD1 identical over 7 bases. With V trimmed by 7 bases and J by 0 bases, 6 bases remained unmatched. This CDR3 is 16 amino acids long. Germline CDR1 and CDR2: MDHEN and SYDVKM.

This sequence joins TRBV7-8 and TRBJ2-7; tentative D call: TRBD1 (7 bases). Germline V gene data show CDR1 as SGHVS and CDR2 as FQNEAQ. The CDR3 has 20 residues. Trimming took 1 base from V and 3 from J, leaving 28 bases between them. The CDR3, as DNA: TGTGCCAGCAGCTTAGAATCGGCGACAGGGCCCGCCGGGGGATACTACGAGCAGTACTTC. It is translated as CASSLESATGPAGGYYEQYF. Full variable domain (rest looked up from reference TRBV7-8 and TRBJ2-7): GAGVSQSPRYKVAKRGQDVALRCDPISGHVSLFWYQQALGQGPEFLTYFQNEAQLDKSGLPSDRFFAERPEGSVSTLKIQRTQQEDSAVYLCASSLESATGPAGGYYEQYFGPGTRLTVT.

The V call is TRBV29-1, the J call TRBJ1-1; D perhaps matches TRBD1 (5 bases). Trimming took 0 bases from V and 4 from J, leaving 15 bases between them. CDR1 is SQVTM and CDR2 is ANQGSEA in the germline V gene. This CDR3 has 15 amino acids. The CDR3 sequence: CSVEDPRGKGTEAFF. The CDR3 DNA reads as TGCAGCGTTGAAGATCCTCGGGGGAAGGGCACTGAAGCTTTCTTT.

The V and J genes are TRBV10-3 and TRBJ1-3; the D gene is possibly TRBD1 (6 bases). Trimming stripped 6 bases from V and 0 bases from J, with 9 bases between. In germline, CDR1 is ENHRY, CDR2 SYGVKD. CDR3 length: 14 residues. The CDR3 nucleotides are TGTGCCATCAGCCGACAGGTCTCTGGAAACACCATATATTTT. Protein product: CAISRQVSGNTIYF.

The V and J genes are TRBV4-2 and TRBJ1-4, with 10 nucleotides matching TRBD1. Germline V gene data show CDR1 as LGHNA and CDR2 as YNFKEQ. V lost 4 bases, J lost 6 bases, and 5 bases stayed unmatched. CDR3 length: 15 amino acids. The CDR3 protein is CASSPHGTGDEKLFF. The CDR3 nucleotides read TGTGCCAGCAGCCCGCACGGGACAGGGGATGAAAAACTGTTTTTT.

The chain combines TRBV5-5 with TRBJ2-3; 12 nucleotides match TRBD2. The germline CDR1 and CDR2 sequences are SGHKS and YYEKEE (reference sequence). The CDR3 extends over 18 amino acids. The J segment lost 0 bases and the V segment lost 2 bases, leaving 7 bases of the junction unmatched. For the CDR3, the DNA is TGTGCCAGCAGCTTTAAAGGACTAGCGGGGACTAGCACAGATACGCAGTATTTT. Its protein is CASSFKGLAGTSTDTQYF.